This T cell receptor (beta chain) is drawn from a study of T cells expressing NK-cell markers. Study-level background: Sorted CD3+CD56-NKG2C+, CD3+CD56+NKG2C+ and CD3+CD56+NKG2C- T cells supplied the TCR beta repertoires.

The CDR3 totals 17 residues. Germline V gene data show CDR1 as LNHDA and CDR2 as SQIVND (reference sequence). For each CDR3 protein, TCRdb gives one entry from its re-call of the 5' RACE reads, without DNA. The sample table includes under 600,000 distinct CDR3 sequences. V and J are TRBV19 and TRBJ2-1; TCRdb's D call, TRBD2, is unchecked because there is no DNA. What was sequenced was blood T cells: a sorted CD56 or NKG2C T cell subset, CD4+ or CD8+ T cells, or bulk PBMC T cells (not recorded which). The clonotype originates from a woman aged 45 to 65 in good health. Here the CDR3 reads CASSPSSGRAPYNEQFF.